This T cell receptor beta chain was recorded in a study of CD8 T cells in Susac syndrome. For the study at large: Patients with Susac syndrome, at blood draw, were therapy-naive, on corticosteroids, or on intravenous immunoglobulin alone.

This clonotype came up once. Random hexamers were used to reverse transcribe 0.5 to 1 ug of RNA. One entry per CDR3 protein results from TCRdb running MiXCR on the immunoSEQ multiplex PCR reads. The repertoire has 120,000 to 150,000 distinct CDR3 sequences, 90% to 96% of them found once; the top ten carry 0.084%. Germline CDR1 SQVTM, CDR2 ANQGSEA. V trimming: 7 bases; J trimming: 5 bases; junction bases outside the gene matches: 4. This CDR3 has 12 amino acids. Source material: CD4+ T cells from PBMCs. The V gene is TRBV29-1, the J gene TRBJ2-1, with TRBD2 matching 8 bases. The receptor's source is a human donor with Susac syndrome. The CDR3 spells CSAERGNNEQFF. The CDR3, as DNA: TGCAGCGCCGAGCGGGGGAACAATGAGCAGTTCTTC.